Below, 20 T cell receptor beta chains from the same sample are listed, as sequenced in a study of beta chain features in type 1 diabetes. For these TCRs, the target antigens are not known. General study findings and limits: In all four CD4+ subsets, TCRB CDR3 length was significantly, moderately reduced in type 1 diabetes.

Of the isolated RNA, all was reverse transcribed, and so the sequenced material was expressed TCRB transcripts. Assay used: immunoSEQ multiplex PCR; TCRdb lists only in-frame clones, some missing. There are some 190,000 clones in the sample; roughly 8% occur only once, and 0.94% lies in the top ten. The sample comprised central memory CD4+ T cells from blood. These receptors were taken from a woman between 35 and 50 years old with type 1 diabetes.

This clone was seen a handful of times. The chain employs TRBV27 and TRBJ1-2, with D possibly TRBD1 on 6 matching bases. The V and J ends lost 3 bases and 8 bases respectively, with 13 bases between them. This CDR3 is built from 13 residues. Germline CDR1 MNHEY, CDR2 SMNVEV (reference sequence). For the CDR3, the DNA is TGTGCCAGCAGTTTCCCTGGGGGCTACGGCTACACCTTC. Protein sequence: CASSFPGGYGYTF.

This clone has more than one count but fewer than ten. This chain uses TRBV2 with TRBJ1-6; D uncertain. CDR3 length equals 18 residues. The V gene's germline CDR1 is SNHLY and CDR2 FYNNEI. Trimming took 4 bases from V and 5 from J, leaving 21 bases between them. CDR3 nucleotide sequence: TGTGCCAGCAGTGCAGGAAGGTCCCCCAGTGGGCATAATTCACCCCTCCACTTT. It translates to CASSAGRSPSGHNSPLHF.

This clone has just a few counts. This sequence joins TRBV5-1 and TRBJ2-1; 9 nucleotides align to TRBD2. The CDR3 loop spans 15 amino acids. Germline loops: CDR1 SGHRS, CDR2 YFSETQ. With 3 bases clipped from V and 6 bases from J, the junction kept 7 bases outside the gene matches. CDR3 bases: TGCGCCAGCAGCTATGGACTAGCGTTCGGCAATGAGCAGTTCTTC. Residues: CASSYGLAFGNEQFF.

The chain couples TRBV27 to TRBJ2-3; no reliable D call. CDR1 is MNHEY and CDR2 is SMNVEV in the germline V gene (reference sequence). The CDR3 totals 13 residues. V was trimmed by 5 bases and J by 4 bases, leaving 10 bases between them. The CDR3 nucleotides read TGTGCCAGCAGTATGAGTTTCGCAGATACGCAGTATTTT. Its translation is CASSMSFADTQYF.

This clone has ten or more counts. The V and J genes are TRBV7-9 and TRBJ1-1; 7 bases agree with TRBD1. The trim removed 5 bases at V and 1 base at J, leaving 7 bases unmatched. This CDR3 has 15 residues. CDR1 is SEHNR, CDR2 FQNEAQ, per germline (reference sequence). This CDR3 reads CASSRGGTANTEAFF. As DNA, the CDR3 is TGTGCCAGCAGCCGGGGCGGGACAGCGAACACTGAAGCTTTCTTT.

This clone occurred a few times. V gene TRBV28 combines with J gene TRBJ1-5; the D gene is possibly TRBD1 (6 bases). The CDR3 spans 15 residues. V lost 6 bases and J lost 6, with 18 bases in between. Germline CDR1 and CDR2: MDHEN and SYDVKM. CDR3 residues: CASSLGGFSGQPQHF. The DNA of the CDR3 is TGTGCCAGCAGCCTAGGGGGATTTTCGGGTCAGCCCCAGCATTTT.

The chain recombines TRBV7-9 with TRBJ1-2, with TRBD1 matching 8 bases. The CDR3 totals 12 residues. The germline CDR1 and CDR2 sequences are SEHNR and FQNEAQ (reference sequence). The CDR3 sequence is CAGGQGLYGYTF. The CDR3 DNA follows: TGTGCGGGCGGACAGGGACTCTATGGCTACACCTTC.

This clone was observed many times. This chain links TRBV7-9 with TRBJ1-2, with D hard to call. V shed 0 bases and J shed 0 bases, with 5 bases lying between them. The CDR3 totals 14 residues. The germline V gene encodes CDR1 SEHNR and CDR2 FQNEAQ (reference sequence). CDR3 coding DNA: TGTGCCAGCAGCTTAGCGGGAGCTAACTATGGCTACACCTTC. As protein: CASSLAGANYGYTF. Complete variable domain (other parts from reference TRBV7-9 and TRBJ1-2): DTGVSQNPRHKITKRGQNVTFRCDPISEHNRLYWYRQTLGQGPEFLTYFQNEAQLEKSRLLSDRFSAERPKGSFSTLEIQRTEQGDSAMYLCASSLAGANYGYTFGSGTRLTVV.

The chain has TRBV15 and TRBJ1-4; D call uncertain. The CDR3 is made up of 14 amino acids. V was clipped by 5 bases and J by 10 bases, with 17 bases between them. Germline V gene lookup returns CDR1 LNHNV and CDR2 YYDKDF (reference sequence). CDR3 residues: CATSAGREGGKLFF. CDR3 coding DNA: TGTGCCACCAGCGCGGGGAGAGAGGGTGGAAAACTGTTTTTT.

V and J are TRBV9 and TRBJ2-3; D is perhaps TRBD1 (5 bases). V lost 4 bases, J lost 5 bases, and 20 bases lay in between. Per germline, CDR1 SGDLS and CDR2 YYNGEE. This CDR3 has 16 residues. The CDR3 sequence: CASSFSRAVHQDTQYF. CDR3 sequence (DNA): TGTGCCAGCAGCTTTTCCAGGGCGGTCCATCAAGATACGCAGTATTTT.

The table lists this clone with a few counts. This CDR3 is CASSVRYEQYF. CDR3 bases: TGTGCCAGCAGCGTCCGGTACGAGCAGTACTTC. The V gene is TRBV28, the J gene TRBJ2-7; D gene uncertain. The CDR3 consists of 11 residues. The germline V and J ends were trimmed by 6 bases and 4 bases, with 7 bases remaining between them. The germline V gene has CDR1 MDHEN and CDR2 SYDVKM.

Only a few counts were recorded for this clone. The V and J genes are TRBV18 and TRBJ1-2, with D perhaps TRBD1 (5 bases). Germline V gene lookup returns CDR1 KGHSH and CDR2 LQKENI. Trimming cost V 6 bases and J 1 base, with 15 bases left between them. The CDR3 is 15 residues long. CDR3 DNA: TGTGCCAGCTCCGCAGACAGCCGTATTAACTATGGCTACACCTTC. It specifies CASSADSRINYGYTF.

The chain recombines TRBV7-8 with TRBJ1-5; 7 bases agree with TRBD1. Trimming took 1 base from V and 2 from J; bases not matched to a gene: 2. The CDR3 contains 15 residues. Germline values: CDR1 SGHVS, CDR2 FQNEAQ. The CDR3 bases are TGTGCCAGCAGCTTAGGGGACAGTGGCAATCAGCCCCAGCATTTT. The encoded protein is CASSLGDSGNQPQHF.

V and J are TRBV28 and TRBJ2-3; 7 positions agree with TRBD2. This CDR3 region has 15 residues. Trimming took 4 bases from V and 4 from J; bases not matched to a gene: 8. Germline V gene sequence: CDR1 MDHEN, CDR2 SYDVKM. The CDR3 spells CASSSGDAGADTQYF. The DNA of the CDR3 is TGTGCCAGCAGTTCGGGCGACGCGGGAGCAGATACGCAGTATTTT. Full variable domain (outside the CDR3, taken from reference TRBV28 and TRBJ2-3): DVKVTQSSRYLVKRTGEKVFLECVQDMDHENMFWYRQDPGLGLRLIYFSYDVKMKEKGDIPEGYSVSREKKERFSLILESASTNQTSMYLCASSSGDAGADTQYFGPGTRLTVL.

V usage is TRBV7-3 and J usage is TRBJ1-1, with TRBD1 matching over 7 bases. Unmatched junction bases numbered 10, after V lost 5 bases and J lost 4 bases. CDR1 SGHTA and CDR2 FQGTGA come from the germline V gene. The length of the CDR3 is 15 residues. The DNA for the CDR3 is TGTGCCAGCAGCCCAGGGGGGCAGGGGATCACTGAAGCTTTCTTT. It encodes CASSPGGQGITEAFF.

This clone was seen more than once but under ten times. The chain has TRBV6-1 and TRBJ1-1; 7 bases line up with TRBD1. Trimming at V came to 7 bases and at J to 6 bases, leaving 8 bases not matched to a gene. The CDR3 is 13 amino acids. In germline, CDR1 is MNHNS, CDR2 SASEGT. The DNA for the CDR3 is TGTGCCAGCACCCTCAGGGGGAGGTCTGAAGCTTTCTTT. Amino acid sequence: CASTLRGRSEAFF.

Only a few counts were recorded for this clone. V gene TRBV4-3 combines with J gene TRBJ1-2, with 8 bases fitting TRBD1. The CDR3 has 15 amino acids. Germline-derived CDR1 and CDR2 are LGHNA and YSLEER. The ends lost 2 bases at V and 8 bases at J; junction bases unmatched: 10. The CDR3 loop is CASSQLAGGASGYTF. CDR3 DNA: TGCGCCAGCAGCCAATTGGCAGGGGGCGCGAGCGGCTACACCTTC.

This clone has only a few counts. This chain joins TRBV2 and TRBJ2-2; unclear D gene. V was shortened by 8 bases and J by 0 bases, with 10 bases between the two germline ends. Germline CDR1 SNHLY, CDR2 FYNNEI. The CDR3 has 14 residues. CDR3 in DNA: TGTGCCAGCTTACGTCAGTCGAACACCGGGGAGCTGTTTTTT. This translates into CASLRQSNTGELFF.

The rearrangement joins TRBV28 to TRBJ2-1, with TRBD2 as a possible D gene (6 bases). The CDR3 loop spans 15 amino acids. Trimming removed 6 bases at V and 5 bases at J, with 17 bases between. Germline assignment: CDR1 MDHEN and CDR2 SYDVKM. For the CDR3, the DNA is TGTGCCAGCAGCCCCCCGGGACTGAGAAACAATGAGCAGTTCTTC. It codes for CASSPPGLRNNEQFF. The whole variable domain, remainder taken from reference TRBV28 and TRBJ2-1, is DVKVTQSSRYLVKRTGEKVFLECVQDMDHENMFWYRQDPGLGLRLIYFSYDVKMKEKGDIPEGYSVSREKKERFSLILESASTNQTSMYLCASSPPGLRNNEQFFGPGTRLTVL.

This clone has a handful of counts. This sequence joins TRBV5-4 and TRBJ2-5, with TRBD1 as a possible D gene (5 bases). Trimming took off 0 bases at V and 5 bases at J, with 11 bases between the two ends. Germline CDR1 and CDR2: SGHNT and YYREEE (reference sequence). CDR3 length equals 14 residues. CDR3 bases: TGTGCCAGCAGCTTGGGCCCGGCAGGGGAGACCCAGTACTTC. It yields the protein CASSLGPAGETQYF.